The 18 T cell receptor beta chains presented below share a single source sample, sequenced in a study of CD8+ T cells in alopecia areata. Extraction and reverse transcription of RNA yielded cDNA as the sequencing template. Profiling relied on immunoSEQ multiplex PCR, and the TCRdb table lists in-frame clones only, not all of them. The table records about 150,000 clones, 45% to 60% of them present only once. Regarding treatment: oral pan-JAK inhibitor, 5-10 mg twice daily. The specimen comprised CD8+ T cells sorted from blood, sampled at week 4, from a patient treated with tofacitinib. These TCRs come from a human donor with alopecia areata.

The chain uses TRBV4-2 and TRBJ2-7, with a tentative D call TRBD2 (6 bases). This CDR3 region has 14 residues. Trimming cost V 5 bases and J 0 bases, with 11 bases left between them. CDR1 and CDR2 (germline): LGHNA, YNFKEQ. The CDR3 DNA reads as TGTGCCAGCAGCGCCCGGGAGCACTCCTACGAGCAGTACTTC. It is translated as CASSAREHSYEQYF.

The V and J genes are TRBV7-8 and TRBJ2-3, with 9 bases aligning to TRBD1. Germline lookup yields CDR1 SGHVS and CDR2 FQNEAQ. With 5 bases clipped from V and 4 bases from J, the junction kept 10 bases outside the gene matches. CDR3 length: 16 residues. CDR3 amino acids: CASSQDEGQGADTQYF. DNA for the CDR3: TGTGCCAGCAGCCAAGATGAGGGACAGGGCGCAGATACGCAGTATTTT.

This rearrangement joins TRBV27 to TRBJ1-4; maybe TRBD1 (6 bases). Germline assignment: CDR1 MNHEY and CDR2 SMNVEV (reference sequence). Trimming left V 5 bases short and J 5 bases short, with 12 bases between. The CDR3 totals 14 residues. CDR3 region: CASSLLGANEKLFF. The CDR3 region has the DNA TGTGCCAGCAGTCTCCTGGGGGCGAATGAAAAACTGTTTTTT.

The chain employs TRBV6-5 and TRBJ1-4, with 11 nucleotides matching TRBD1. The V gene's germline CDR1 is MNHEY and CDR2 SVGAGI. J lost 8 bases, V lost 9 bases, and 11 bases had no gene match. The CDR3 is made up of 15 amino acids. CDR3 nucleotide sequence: TGTGCCAGTGCCGGGACAGGGGGGCTAGGGGAAAAACTGTTTTTT. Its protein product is CASAGTGGLGEKLFF.

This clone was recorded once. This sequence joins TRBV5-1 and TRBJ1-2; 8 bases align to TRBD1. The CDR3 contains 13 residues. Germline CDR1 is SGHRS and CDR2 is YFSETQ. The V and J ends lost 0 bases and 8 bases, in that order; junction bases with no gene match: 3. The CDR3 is CASSLARGQGYTF. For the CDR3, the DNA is TGCGCCAGCAGCTTGGCCAGGGGGCAAGGCTACACCTTC.

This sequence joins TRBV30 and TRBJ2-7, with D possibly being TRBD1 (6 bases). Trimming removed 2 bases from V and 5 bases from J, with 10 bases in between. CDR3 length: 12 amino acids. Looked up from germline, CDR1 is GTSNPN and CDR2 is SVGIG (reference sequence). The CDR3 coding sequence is TGTGCCTGGAGTCTCACAGGGAACGAGCAGTACTTC. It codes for CAWSLTGNEQYF.

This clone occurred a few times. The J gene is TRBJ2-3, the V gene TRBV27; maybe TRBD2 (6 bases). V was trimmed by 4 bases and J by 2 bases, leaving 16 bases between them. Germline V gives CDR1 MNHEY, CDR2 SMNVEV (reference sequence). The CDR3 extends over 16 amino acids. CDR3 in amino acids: CASSSRGSGHTDTQYF. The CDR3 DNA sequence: TGTGCCAGCAGTTCCCGGGGGTCAGGACACACAGATACGCAGTATTTT.

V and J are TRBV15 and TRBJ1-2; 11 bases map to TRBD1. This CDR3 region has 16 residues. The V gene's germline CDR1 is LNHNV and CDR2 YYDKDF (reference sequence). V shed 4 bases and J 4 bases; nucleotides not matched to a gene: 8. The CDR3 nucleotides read TGTGCCACCAGCACCCGGACAGGGGGCATCGGCTATGGCTACACCTTC. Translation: CATSTRTGGIGYGYTF.

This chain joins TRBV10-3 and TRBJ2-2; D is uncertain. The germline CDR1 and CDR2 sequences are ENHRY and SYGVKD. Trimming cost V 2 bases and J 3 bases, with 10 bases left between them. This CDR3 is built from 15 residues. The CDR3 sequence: CAISEIGPHTGELFF. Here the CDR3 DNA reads TGTGCCATCAGTGAGATAGGACCGCACACCGGGGAGCTGTTTTTT.

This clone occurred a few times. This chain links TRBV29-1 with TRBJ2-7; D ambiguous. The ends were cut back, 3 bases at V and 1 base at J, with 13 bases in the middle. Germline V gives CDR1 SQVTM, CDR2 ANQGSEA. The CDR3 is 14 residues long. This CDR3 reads CSVEGGLESYEQYF. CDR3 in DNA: TGCAGCGTTGAGGGCGGTCTCGAGTCCTACGAGCAGTACTTC.

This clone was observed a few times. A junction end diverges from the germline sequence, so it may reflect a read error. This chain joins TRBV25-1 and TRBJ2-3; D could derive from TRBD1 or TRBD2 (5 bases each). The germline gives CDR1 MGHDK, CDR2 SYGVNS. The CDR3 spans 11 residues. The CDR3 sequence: CASSAAWDLDF. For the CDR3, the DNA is TGTGCCAGCAGTGCCGCCTGGGACCTCGATTTT. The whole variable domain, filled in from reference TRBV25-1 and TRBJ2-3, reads EADIYQTPRYLVIGTGKKITLECSQTMGHDKMYWYQQDPGMELHLIHYSYGVNSTEKGDLSSESTVSRIRTEHFPLTLESARPSHTSQYLCASSAAWDLDFGPGTRLTVL.

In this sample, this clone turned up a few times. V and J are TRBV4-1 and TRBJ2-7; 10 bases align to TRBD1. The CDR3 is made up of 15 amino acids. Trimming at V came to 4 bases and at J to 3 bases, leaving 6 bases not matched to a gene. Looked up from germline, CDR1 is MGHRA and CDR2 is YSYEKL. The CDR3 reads CASSPSGTGDYEQYF. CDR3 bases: TGCGCCAGCAGCCCCTCCGGGACAGGGGACTACGAGCAGTACTTC.

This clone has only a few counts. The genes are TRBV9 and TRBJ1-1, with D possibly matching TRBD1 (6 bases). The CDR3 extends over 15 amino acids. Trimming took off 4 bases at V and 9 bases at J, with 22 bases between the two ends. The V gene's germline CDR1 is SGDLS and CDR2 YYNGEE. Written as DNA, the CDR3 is TGTGCCAGCAGCCCTGGTCCCGGGGGCGGGGAAAAAGCTTTCTTT. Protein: CASSPGPGGGEKAFF.

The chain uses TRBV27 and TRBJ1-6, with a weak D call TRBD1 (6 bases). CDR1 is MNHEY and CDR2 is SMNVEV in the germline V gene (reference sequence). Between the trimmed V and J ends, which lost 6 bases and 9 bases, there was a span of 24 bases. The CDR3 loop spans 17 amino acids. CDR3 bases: TGTGCCAGCAGACCGGCGGGGGGGCCCGGGCTTGGTTCACCCCTCCACTTT. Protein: CASRPAGGPGLGSPLHF.

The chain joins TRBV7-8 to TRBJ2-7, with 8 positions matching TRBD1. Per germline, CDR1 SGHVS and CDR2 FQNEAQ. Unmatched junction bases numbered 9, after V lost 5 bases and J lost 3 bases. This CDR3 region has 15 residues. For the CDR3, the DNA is TGTGCCAGCAGCCCCAGACGGGACAGGCTCTACGAGCAGTACTTC. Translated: CASSPRRDRLYEQYF.

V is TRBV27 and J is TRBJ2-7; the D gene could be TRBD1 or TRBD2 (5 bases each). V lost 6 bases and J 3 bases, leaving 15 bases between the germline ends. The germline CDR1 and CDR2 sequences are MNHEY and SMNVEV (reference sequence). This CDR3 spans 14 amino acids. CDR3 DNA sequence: TGTGCCAGCAGGAAGGGACCGGCCCGCTACGAGCAGTACTTC. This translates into CASRKGPARYEQYF.

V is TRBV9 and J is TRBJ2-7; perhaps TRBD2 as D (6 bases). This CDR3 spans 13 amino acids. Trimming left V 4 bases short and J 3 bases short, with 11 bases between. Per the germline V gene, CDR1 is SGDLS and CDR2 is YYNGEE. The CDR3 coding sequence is TGTGCCAGCAGCCCGGGGGAGAGCTACGAGCAGTACTTC. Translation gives CASSPGESYEQYF.

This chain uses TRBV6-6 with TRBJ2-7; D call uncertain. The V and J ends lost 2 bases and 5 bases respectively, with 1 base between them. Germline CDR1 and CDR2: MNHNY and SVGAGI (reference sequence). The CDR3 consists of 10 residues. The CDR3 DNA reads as TGTGCCAGCAGTTACGACGAGCAGTACTTC. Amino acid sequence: CASSYDEQYF.